This T cell receptor (beta chain) derives from a study of blood T cell repertoires in COVID-19. Study in general: From T cells, B-cell-depleted T cells, or PBMCs came the material, which was cDNA or gDNA.

Original methodology: By means of reference gene primer amplification, nucleated cell counts were estimated. Profiled with immunoSEQ multiplex PCR; TCRdb holds only in-frame clones, not every one. Clonal size and the V and J genes are those of that table, whereas D and trimming came from the DNA. The sample yields about 68,000 clones, 90% seen once. Trimming left V 1 base short and J 0 bases short, with 13 bases between. The V gene's germline CDR1 is SGHTA and CDR2 FQGNSA. The CDR3 covers 16 residues. Seattle's enrolled individuals joined amid active infection and were then monitored longitudinally. The chain uses TRBV7-2 and TRBJ2-7, with no clear D. This TCR was recovered from a man aged 50 to 59 with COVID-19, enrolled during active disease. Sequencing was done on a sample of peripheral blood. CDR3 amino acids: CASSLVGSWSSYEQYF. Written as DNA, the CDR3 is TGTGCCAGCAGCTTAGTGGGTAGTTGGAGCTCCTACGAGCAGTACTTC.